Following are 7 T cell receptor beta chains from one sample sequenced in a study of shared clonotypes between healthy human individuals. Repertoires were generated with immunoSEQ multiplex PCR, while TCRdb's copy carries only in-frame clones and drops some. Among some 700,000 clones, roughly 87% were seen once, and the ten largest hold roughly 36%. The sequenced sample consisted of memory CD8+ T cells from PBMCs. Subset described: CD45RO+ cells pooled with CCR7-negative TemRA cells. The receptors shown here come from a young man in good health. Some clones in this sample may be carry-over from other donors' samples.

This chain uses TRBV6-6 with TRBJ1-1; TRBD1 matches at 8 bases. In germline, CDR1 is MNHNY, CDR2 SVGAGI (reference sequence). The CDR3 runs to 15 residues. The ends lost 0 bases at V and 0 bases at J; junction bases unmatched: 0. CDR3 loop: CASSYSGQVNTEAFF. CDR3 DNA: TGTGCCAGCAGTTACTCGGGACAGGTGAACACTGAAGCTTTCTTT.

The chain recombines TRBV9 with TRBJ2-3; TRBD2 aligns across 11 bases. Germline lookup yields CDR1 SGDLS and CDR2 YYNGEE. The trim removed 2 bases at V and 0 bases at J, leaving 2 bases unmatched. There are 16 residues in the CDR3. The CDR3 DNA follows: TGTGCCAGCAGCGTCACTAGCGGGAGTAGCACAGATACGCAGTATTTT. Translation gives CASSVTSGSSTDTQYF.

The rearrangement links TRBV7-2 to TRBJ1-6, with D possibly matching TRBD1 (5 bases). CDR1 and CDR2 from the germline V gene are SGHTA and FQGNSA. Trimming cost V 0 bases and J 7 bases, with 16 bases left between them. The CDR3 covers 17 residues. The CDR3 sequence: CASSLARGGVYNSPLHF. For the CDR3, the DNA is TGTGCCAGCAGCTTAGCTCGGGGAGGGGTTTACAATTCACCCCTCCACTTT.

The J gene is TRBJ2-2, the V gene TRBV5-4, with D maybe TRBD2 (5 bases). The CDR3 has 16 residues. Trimming shortened V by 0 bases and J by 4 bases, and 13 bases separated the two germline ends. Looked up from germline, CDR1 is SGHNT and CDR2 is YYREEE (reference sequence). CDR3 protein: CASSLGTLGGTGELFF. CDR3 coding DNA: TGTGCCAGCAGCTTGGGCACCCTTGGAGGCACCGGGGAGCTGTTTTTT.

This clone has a single count. Other DNA variants within this sample encode the same CDR3. The chain carries TRBV9 and TRBJ1-5; D possibly corresponds to TRBD1 (5 bases). Trimming left V 5 bases short and J 2 bases short, with 11 bases between. Per the germline V gene, CDR1 is SGDLS and CDR2 is YYNGEE. CDR3 length: 14 residues. The CDR3 bases are TGTGCCAGCAGTCCCACGGGGGGCAATCAGCCCCAGCATTTT. This encodes CASSPTGGNQPQHF.

This clone was detected once. The chain employs TRBV10-1 and TRBJ2-7; 7 bases are shared with TRBD2. CDR1 and CDR2 (germline): WNHNN, SYGVQD (reference sequence). The CDR3 sequence is 15 residues long. V dropped 0 bases and J dropped 3; count of bases not matched to a gene: 5. CDR3 loop: CASSESGRGNYEQYF. For the CDR3, the DNA is TGCGCCAGCAGTGAGTCGGGGCGGGGGAACTACGAGCAGTACTTC.

The rearrangement uses TRBV28 and TRBJ2-2; the D is unclear. The V end was cut by 7 bases, the J end by 4 bases, with 13 bases between. Germline-derived CDR1 and CDR2 are MDHEN and SYDVKM. The CDR3 loop spans 14 amino acids. CDR3 sequence (DNA): TGTGCCAGCACGACGCCTAAGAGCACCGGGGAGCTGTTTTTT. Amino acids: CASTTPKSTGELFF.